Below, 20 T cell receptor beta chains from the same sample are listed, as sequenced in a study of blood T cell repertoires in COVID-19. Method: immunoSEQ multiplex PCR; TCRdb's copy keeps in-frame clones and lacks some. This table has 410,000 or so clones, roughly 88% appearing once. Sequenced: peripheral blood. These receptors came from a woman aged 25 to 45 with active or convalescent COVID-19.

The chain has TRBV21-1 and TRBJ2-1; the tabulated D call, TRBD2, remains unverified against the DNA. TRBV21-1 is annotated as a pseudogene. The CDR3 covers 12 residues. CDR3 sequence (DNA): TGTGCCAGCAGCAGGGGGGTTTCTGAGCAGTTCTTC. This sequence encodes CASSRGVSEQFF.

The chain carries TRBV6-6 and TRBJ2-1, with 9 bases aligning to TRBD1. V shed 5 bases and J 2 bases; nucleotides not matched to a gene: 7. The germline V gene encodes CDR1 MNHNY and CDR2 SVGAGI (reference sequence). CDR3 length: 16 residues. The CDR3 nucleotides read TGTGCCAGCAGTCGAGATACAGGGGGCGCCTACAATGAGCAGTTCTTC. As protein: CASSRDTGGAYNEQFF.

The CDR3 loop reads CASSPREEGGETQYF. The DNA of the CDR3 is TGTGCCAGCAGTCCCCGGGAGGAAGGGGGAGAGACCCAGTACTTC. This chain connects TRBV2 to TRBJ2-5, with D maybe TRBD2 (7 bases). Looked up from germline, CDR1 is SNHLY and CDR2 is FYNNEI. The CDR3 spans 15 residues. V lost 5 bases, J lost 4 bases, and 17 bases lay in between.

The chain links TRBV19 to TRBJ2-7; D gene uncertain. The germline V gene has CDR1 LNHDA and CDR2 SQIVND (reference sequence). V was cut by 9 bases and J by 2 bases, with 14 bases left in between. This CDR3 is 13 amino acids long. The CDR3 loop is CASSPSTAYEQYF. The CDR3 DNA sequence: TGTGCCAGCTCACCCTCGACTGCCTACGAGCAGTACTTC.

Here the CDR3 reads CASSLAKWTDNSPLHF. The DNA of the CDR3 is TGCGCCAGCAGCTTGGCCAAATGGACAGATAATTCACCCCTCCACTTT. This chain links TRBV5-1 with TRBJ1-6; D is possibly TRBD1 (6 bases). The CDR3 spans 16 residues. Trimming took off 0 bases at V and 5 bases at J, with 12 bases between the two ends. The V gene's germline CDR1 is SGHRS and CDR2 YFSETQ.

This rearrangement joins TRBV27 to TRBJ1-6; D is possibly TRBD1 (5 bases). CDR1 and CDR2 (germline): MNHEY, SMNVEV (reference sequence). The CDR3 runs to 15 residues. Trimming stripped 5 bases from V and 4 bases from J, with 12 bases between. CDR3 in amino acids: CASSLEGRYNSPLHF. In DNA form, the CDR3 reads TGTGCCAGCAGTCTGGAGGGACGGTATAATTCACCCCTCCACTTT.

The chain employs TRBV9 and TRBJ1-2; D remains unclear. This CDR3 comprises 14 residues. Germline V gene data show CDR1 as SGDLS and CDR2 as YYNGEE. V lost 3 bases and J lost 7, with 16 bases in between. CDR3 residues: CASSATSVVGGYTF. For the CDR3, the DNA is TGTGCCAGCAGCGCCACTTCGGTAGTTGGTGGCTACACCTTC.

The V call is TRBV6-5, the J call TRBJ1-4, with 7 positions matching TRBD1. CDR1 and CDR2 (germline): MNHEY, SVGAGI. This CDR3 region has 15 residues. Losses at the gene ends were 7 bases for V and 0 bases for J; bases not matched to a gene: 5. CDR3 protein: CASKTDRATNEKLFF. In nucleotides, the CDR3 is TGTGCCAGCAAAACCGACAGGGCAACTAATGAAAAACTGTTTTTT.

J is TRBJ2-7 and V is TRBV5-5; a possible D gene is TRBD2 (6 bases). Germline V gene data show CDR1 as SGHKS and CDR2 as YYEKEE (reference sequence). The CDR3 is 15 amino acids. V was cut by 0 bases and J by 2 bases, with 12 bases left in between. CDR3 sequence reads: CASSLGIADTYEQYF. The CDR3 bases are TGTGCCAGCAGCTTGGGAATAGCGGACACCTACGAGCAGTACTTC.

The chain joins TRBV4-1 to TRBJ1-4, with 7 bases lining up with TRBD1. The CDR3 extends over 17 amino acids. Germline V gives CDR1 MGHRA, CDR2 YSYEKL. With V trimmed by 4 bases and J by 5 bases, 13 bases remained unmatched. CDR3 sequence reads: CASSRPKQGNLNEKLFF. CDR3 DNA sequence: TGCGCCAGCAGCCGACCCAAACAGGGGAATTTAAATGAAAAACTGTTTTTT.

This rearrangement joins TRBV2 to TRBJ2-7; maybe TRBD2 (5 bases). The CDR3 is 15 residues long. Germline CDR1 is SNHLY and CDR2 is FYNNEI. V was clipped by 2 bases and J by 2 bases, with 13 bases between them. In nucleotides, the CDR3 is TGTGCCAGCAGTGAATCGGCGACGGAGGCCTACGAGCAGTACTTC. Residues: CASSESATEAYEQYF.

The chain is built from TRBV5-1 and TRBJ2-7; 7 nucleotides align to TRBD2. After removal of 4 bases from V and 0 bases from J, the junction contained 7 bases not matched to a gene. CDR3 length: 15 amino acids. CDR1 is SGHRS and CDR2 is YFSETQ in the germline V gene. The CDR3 DNA is TGCGCCAGCAGCCTAGGATCTAGCGGCTCCTACGAGCAGTACTTC. Protein product: CASSLGSSGSYEQYF.

The J gene is TRBJ1-4, the V gene TRBV7-2; D possibly corresponds to TRBD1 (5 bases). V lost 2 bases and J 8 bases, leaving 24 bases between the germline ends. CDR3 size: 18 residues. Germline V lookup: CDR1 SGHTA, CDR2 FQGNSA. CDR3 loop: CASSLWGGWSPREEKLFF. The CDR3 DNA reads as TGTGCCAGCAGCTTATGGGGGGGGTGGAGTCCTCGGGAGGAAAAACTGTTTTTT.

This clone was counted once. The chain is built from TRBV18 and TRBJ2-7; 14 bases align to TRBD2. The CDR3 has 14 residues. The V gene end was trimmed by 6 bases and the J gene end by 6 bases; junction bases not matched to a gene: 4. CDR1 KGHSH and CDR2 LQKENI come from the germline V gene. In DNA form, the CDR3 reads TGTGCCAGCTCTGGGACTAGCGGGAGAACCGAGCAGTACTTC. This translates into CASSGTSGRTEQYF. The complete variable domain, with remaining parts taken from reference TRBV18 and TRBJ2-7, reads NAGVMQNPRHLVRRRGQEARLRCSPMKGHSHVYWYRQLPEEGLKFMVYLQKENIIDESGMPKERFSAEFPKEGPSILRIQQVVRGDSAAYFCASSGTSGRTEQYFGPGTRLTVT.

V usage is TRBV7-8 and J usage is TRBJ2-2, with 8 bases matching TRBD1. Germline V gene sequence: CDR1 SGHVS, CDR2 FQNEAQ. This CDR3 comprises 16 residues. V lost 3 bases and J lost 6; bases outside the gene matches: 9. The CDR3 spells CASSLVGQDGPGELFF. CDR3 sequence (DNA): TGTGCCAGCAGCTTGGTGGGACAGGACGGCCCCGGGGAGCTGTTTTTT.

The V gene is TRBV18, the J gene TRBJ2-1; 8 bases agree with TRBD2. Looked up from germline, CDR1 is KGHSH and CDR2 is LQKENI. The CDR3 has 16 amino acids. V gave up 4 bases and J gave up 0 bases; unmatched junction bases: 5. CDR3 loop: CASSLTGGSSYNEQFF. The CDR3 DNA is TGTGCCAGCTCACTCACGGGGGGGAGCTCCTACAATGAGCAGTTCTTC.

The V and J genes are TRBV6-5 and TRBJ2-2; 9 nucleotides agree with TRBD1. Losses at the gene ends were 4 bases for V and 7 bases for J; bases not matched to a gene: 4. Germline V gene lookup returns CDR1 MNHEY and CDR2 SVGAGI. The CDR3 sequence is 14 residues long. The CDR3 DNA reads as TGTGCCAGCAGTTGGGGACAGGGTGGCGGGGAGCTGTTTTTT. This translates into CASSWGQGGGELFF.

CDR3 nucleotides: TGTGCCATCAGTGAGGGTCCCGAGTACGGCTACACCTTC. Translating gives CAISEGPEYGYTF. The gene calls are TRBV10-3 and TRBJ1-2; D uncertain. Germline loops: CDR1 ENHRY, CDR2 SYGVKD. V was clipped by 2 bases and J by 8 bases, with 12 bases between them. The CDR3 has 13 amino acids.

The J gene is TRBJ2-2, the V gene TRBV6-5; 11 positions match TRBD2. The CDR3 sequence is 16 residues long. The germline gives CDR1 MNHEY, CDR2 SVGAGI. Losses at the gene ends were 2 bases for V and 6 bases for J; bases not matched to a gene: 5. For the CDR3, the DNA is TGTGCCAGCAGTTACCATAGCGGGGGGGCGCCCGGGGAGCTGTTTTTT. Protein sequence: CASSYHSGGAPGELFF.

This clone was observed at least ten times. This chain joins TRBV19 and TRBJ1-2, with 9 bases matching TRBD1. Germline V gene lookup returns CDR1 LNHDA and CDR2 SQIVND (reference sequence). Losses at the gene ends were 7 bases for V and 7 bases for J; bases not matched to a gene: 10. This CDR3 comprises 14 residues. As DNA, the CDR3 is TGTGCCAGTATCCAAACAGGGGGCTCTGGTGGCTACACCTTC. Residues: CASIQTGGSGGYTF.